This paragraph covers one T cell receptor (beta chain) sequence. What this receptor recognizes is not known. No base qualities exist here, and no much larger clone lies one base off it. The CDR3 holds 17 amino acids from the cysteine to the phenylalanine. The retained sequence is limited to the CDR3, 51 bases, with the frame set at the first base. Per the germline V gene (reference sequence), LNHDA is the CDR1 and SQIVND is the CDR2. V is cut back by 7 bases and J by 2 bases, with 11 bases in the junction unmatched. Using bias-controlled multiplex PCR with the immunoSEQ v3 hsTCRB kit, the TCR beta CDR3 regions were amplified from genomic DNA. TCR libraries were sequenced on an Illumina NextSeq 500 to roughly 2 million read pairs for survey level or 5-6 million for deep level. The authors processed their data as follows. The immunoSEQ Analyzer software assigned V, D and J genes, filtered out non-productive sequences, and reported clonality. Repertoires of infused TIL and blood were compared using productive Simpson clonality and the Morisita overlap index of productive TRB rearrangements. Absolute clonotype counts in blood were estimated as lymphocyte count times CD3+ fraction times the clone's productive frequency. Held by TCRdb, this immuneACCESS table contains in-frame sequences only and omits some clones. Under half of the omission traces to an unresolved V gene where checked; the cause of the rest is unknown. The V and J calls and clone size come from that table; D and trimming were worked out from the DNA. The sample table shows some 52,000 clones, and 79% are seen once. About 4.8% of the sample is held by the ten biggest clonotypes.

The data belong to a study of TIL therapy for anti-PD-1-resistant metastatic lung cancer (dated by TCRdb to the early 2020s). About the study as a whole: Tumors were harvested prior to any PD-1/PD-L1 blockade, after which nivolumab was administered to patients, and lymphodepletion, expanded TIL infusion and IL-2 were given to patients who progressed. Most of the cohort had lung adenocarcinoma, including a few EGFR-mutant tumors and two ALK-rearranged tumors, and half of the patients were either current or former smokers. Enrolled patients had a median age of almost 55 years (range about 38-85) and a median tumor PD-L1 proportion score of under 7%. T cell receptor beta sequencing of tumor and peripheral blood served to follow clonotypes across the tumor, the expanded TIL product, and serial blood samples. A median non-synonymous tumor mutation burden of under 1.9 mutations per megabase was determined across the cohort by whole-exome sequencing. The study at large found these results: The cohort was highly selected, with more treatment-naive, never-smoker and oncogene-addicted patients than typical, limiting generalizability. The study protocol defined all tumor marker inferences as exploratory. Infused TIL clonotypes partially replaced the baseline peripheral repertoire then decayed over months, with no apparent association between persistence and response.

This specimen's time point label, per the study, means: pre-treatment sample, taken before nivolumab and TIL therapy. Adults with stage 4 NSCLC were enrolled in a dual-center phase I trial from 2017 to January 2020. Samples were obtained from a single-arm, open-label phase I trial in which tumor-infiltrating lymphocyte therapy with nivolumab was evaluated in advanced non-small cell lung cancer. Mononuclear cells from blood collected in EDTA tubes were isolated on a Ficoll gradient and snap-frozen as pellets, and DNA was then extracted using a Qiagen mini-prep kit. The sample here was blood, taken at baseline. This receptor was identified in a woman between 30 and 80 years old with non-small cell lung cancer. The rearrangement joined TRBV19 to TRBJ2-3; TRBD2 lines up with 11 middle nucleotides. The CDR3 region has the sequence CASIRDRLAGFTDTQYF. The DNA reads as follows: TGTGCCAGTATTAGGGACCGACTAGCGGGGTTCACAGATACGCAGTATTTT.